Here is one TCR beta chain with its context. Its antigen is still unknown. The data derive from a study of CD8+ T cells in alopecia areata. Background on the study: People stayed on tofacitinib for 6 to 18 months, then stopped the drug for 6 months. General study findings and limits: Scalp samples also contribute reads from the resident alphabeta T cells found in normal skin. Scalp clonality, along with expanded CD8+ clones among the top 100, was significantly decreased by tofacitinib.

The sequencing template was cDNA reverse transcribed from extracted RNA. Clones were sequenced by immunoSEQ multiplex PCR, and TCRdb holds only the in-frame ones, with some missing. The profile shows some 210,000 clones, 66% of them singletons. Described treatment: oral pan-JAK inhibitor, 5-10 mg twice daily. This clonotype was obtained from a human donor with alopecia areata. Sample: CD4+ T cells sorted from blood, taken at approximately week 45, from a patient treated with tofacitinib.

Here the CDR3 DNA reads TGTGCCAGCAGTCCCACCCGGACAGGGTGGGAGACCCAGTACTTC. Translated, it gives CASSPTRTGWETQYF. The chain recombines TRBV27 with TRBJ2-5, with 8 bases that match TRBD1. The ends lost 5 bases at V and 5 bases at J; junction bases unmatched: 10. CDR3 length equals 15 residues. Germline V gives CDR1 MNHEY, CDR2 SMNVEV (reference sequence).